The sequence of this T cell receptor (beta chain) was determined in a study of blood T cell repertoires in COVID-19. This table comes from immunoSEQ multiplex PCR, and its TCRdb copy is limited to in-frame clones, with some not included. The sample contains about 69,000 clones, under 90% of which appear only once. V lost 4 bases and J lost 0; bases outside the gene matches: 1. The CDR3 covers 15 residues. CDR1 is MDHEN, CDR2 SYDVKM, per germline. Input material: peripheral blood. The chain carries TRBV28 and TRBJ2-1; 9 bases match TRBD1. The receptor comes from a man over 45 with COVID-19, enrolled during active disease. The CDR3 loop reads CASSSTGGSYNEQFF. CDR3 in DNA: TGTGCCAGCAGTTCGACAGGGGGCTCCTACAATGAGCAGTTCTTC.